Listed here is a single TCR beta chain. The data were obtained in a study of blood T cell repertoires in COVID-19. Overall study: COVID-19 samples, acute and convalescent, were from the United States, Italy and Spain. Nucleic acid was either cDNA or gDNA, and it came from T cells, B-cell-depleted T cells, or PBMCs.

The CDR3 sequence is 16 residues long. V was clipped by 8 bases and J by 0 bases, with 19 bases between them. CDR1 SNHLY and CDR2 FYNNEI come from the germline V gene. Methods used by the authors: For nucleated cells, counts were estimated from reference gene primer amplification. Assay used: immunoSEQ multiplex PCR; TCRdb lists only in-frame clones, some missing. The V and J calls and clone size were taken over from that table, and D and trimming were inferred from the DNA. The data contain roughly 73,000 clones, roughly 91% of them seen just once; the ten biggest clones take up around 1.3%. Sequencing was carried out using peripheral blood. This chain joins TRBV2 and TRBJ1-1; D unclear. This clonotype originated in a human donor in a cohort sampled during active COVID-19. The CDR3 loop reads CASAPLGGLMNTEAFF. The CDR3 DNA sequence: TGTGCCAGCGCCCCCTTGGGAGGACTGATGAACACTGAAGCTTTCTTT.